This is a list of T cell receptor beta chains from one sample in a study of CD8+CD57+ T cells in acquired aplastic anemia. Each CDR3 protein gets one entry after TCRdb re-called the reads with MiXCR. The table has about 220,000 distinct CDR3 sequences, 34% seen once. Material for sequencing was sorted CD4+, CD8+, or CD8+CD57+ T cells (not recorded which) from PBMCs. The origin of the receptors is a human donor in good health, serving as a control. CDR3s include the opening cysteine and the closing phenylalanine or tryptophan. D genes are given only for firm matches. Clone sizes are given selectively: once, few, many, or a class where the clone is expanded.

j_gene,v_gene,abundance,d_gene,CDR3aa,CDR3nt
TRBJ2-3,TRBV19,NA,TRBD2,CASSIQLAGDTQYF,TGTGCCAGTAGTATCCAACTAGCGGGAGATACGCAGTATTTT
TRBJ2-5,TRBV7-9,many,TRBD2,CASSLGLAGVSETQYF,TGTGCCAGCAGCCTAGGACTAGCGGGAGTTTCGGAGACCCAGTACTTC
TRBJ2-3,TRBV7-3,many,TRBD1,CASSLGTGGLPDTQYF,TGTGCCAGCAGCTTGGGGACAGGGGGGTTGCCAGATACGCAGTATTTT
TRBJ2-2,TRBV4-2,NA,NA,CASSLESGELFF,TGTGCCAGCAGCCTGGAGTCCGGGGAGCTGTTTTTT
TRBJ1-2,TRBV18,NA,NA,CASSPPSSQSYGYTF,TGTGCCAGCTCACCTCCGTCTAGCCAAAGCTATGGCTACACCTTC
TRBJ1-1,TRBV5-1,NA,NA,CASSDLNWGVEAFF,TGCGCCAGCAGCGACTTAAATTGGGGGGTCGAAGCTTTCTTT
TRBJ2-7,TRBV29-1,NA,TRBD2,CSVVRTSGSSYEQYF,TGCAGCGTTGTAAGGACTAGCGGAAGCTCCTACGAGCAGTACTTC
TRBJ2-5,TRBV30,few,TRBD2,CAWRTTSALETQYF,TGTGCCTGGAGGACGACTAGCGCTTTGGAGACCCAGTACTTC
TRBJ1-2,TRBV29-1,NA,NA,CSVEDQRDLYGYTF,TGCAGCGTTGAAGATCAACGGGACCTCTATGGCTACACCTTC
TRBJ1-2,TRBV7-6,many,NA,CASSLGRGYTF,TGTGCCAGCAGCTTGGGACGCGGCTACACCTTC
TRBJ1-3,TRBV10-1,many,NA,CASSDTSGNTIYF,TGCGCCAGCAGTGACACCTCTGGAAACACCATATATTTT
TRBJ1-1,TRBV7-3,many,NA,CASSLRPPRGEWNTEAFF,TGTGCCAGCAGCTTACGACCACCAAGGGGCGAGTGGAACACTGAAGCTTTCTTT
TRBJ2-3,TRBV18,NA,NA,CASSAPRSIAGITDTQYF,TGTGCCAGCTCAGCCCCGCGATCCATTGCGGGAATCACAGATACGCAGTATTTT
TRBJ2-1,TRBV29-1,few,NA,CSVEKQGPFF,TGCAGCGTTGAGAAGCAGGGTCCGTTCTTC
TRBJ2-1,TRBV5-1,NA,TRBD2,CASSALAGGDSYNEQFF,TGCGCCAGCAGCGCCCTAGCGGGCGGAGACTCCTACAATGAGCAGTTCTTC
TRBJ1-6,TRBV25-1,NA,NA,CASRPDGLNSPLRF,TGTGCCAGCAGGCCGGACGGGTTAAATTCGCCCCTCCGCTTT
TRBJ2-5,TRBV19,NA,TRBD1,CASSKTGAQLETQYF,TGTGCCAGTAGTAAGACAGGGGCCCAGCTGGAGACCCAGTACTTC
TRBJ2-7,TRBV5-4,many,NA,CASSLQEGSYEQYF,TGTGCCAGCAGCTTGCAAGAGGGCTCCTACGAGCAGTACTTC
TRBJ2-7,TRBV20-1,NA,TRBD1,CSARDRRYEQYF,TGCAGTGCTCGGGACAGGCGCTACGAGCAGTACTTC
TRBJ2-1,TRBV5-4,few,NA,CASSLAYGQGINEQFF,TGTGCCAGCAGCTTGGCGTATGGGCAGGGTATTAATGAGCAGTTCTTC
TRBJ2-3,TRBV5-1,few,TRBD2,CASRQDWRGTSTDTQYF,TGCGCCAGCCGCCAGGACTGGCGGGGGACTAGCACAGATACGCAGTATTTT
TRBJ2-1,TRBV11-2,once,TRBD2,CASSLDFGTLGTSGRVANEQFF,TGTGCCAGCAGCTTAGACTTTGGGACACTGGGAACTAGCGGGAGGGTCGCCAATGAGCAGTTCTTC
TRBJ1-6,TRBV19,many,NA,CASSKQSDTYSPLHF,TGTGCCAGTAGCAAACAGAGCGACACGTATTCACCCCTCCACTTT
TRBJ1-4,TRBV6-5,NA,NA,CASSYLGEKLFF,TGTGCCAGCAGTTACCTCGGGGAAAAACTGTTTTTT
TRBJ2-5,TRBV19,NA,NA,CASSIAGQYQETQYF,TGTGCCAGTAGTATAGCGGGGCAGTACCAAGAGACCCAGTACTTC
TRBJ1-6,TRBV6-4,many,NA,CASSDGNRLSPLHF,TGTGCCAGCAGTGACGGGAACCGTTTGTCACCCCTCCACTTT
TRBJ2-1,TRBV19,many,TRBD2,CASSIPGLAAEQFF,TGTGCCAGTAGTATCCCCGGACTAGCAGCTGAGCAGTTCTTC
TRBJ1-6,TRBV3-1,few,NA,CASSQLGGSLVSPLHF,TGTGCCAGCAGCCAATTGGGGGGCTCACTAGTTTCACCCCTCCACTTT
TRBJ1-2,TRBV7-9,many,TRBD1,CASSGGQGYQSGYTF,TGTGCCAGCAGCGGAGGACAGGGTTATCAGAGTGGCTACACCTTC
TRBJ1-1,TRBV10-3,NA,NA,CAISRRVEAFF,TGTGCCATCAGTCGCAGGGTTGAAGCCTTCTTT
TRBJ2-7,TRBV4-1,few,TRBD1,CASSRFRTGTYYEQYF,TGCGCCAGCAGCCGTTTCCGGACAGGGACCTACTACGAGCAGTACTTC
TRBJ2-5,TRBV5-4,few,NA,CASSLDSTQETQYF,TGTGCCAGCAGCTTGGATAGCACACAAGAGACCCAGTACTTC
TRBJ2-5,TRBV19,many,NA,CASSITGTHQETQYF,TGTGCCAGTAGTATAACGGGTACACATCAAGAGACCCAGTACTTC
TRBJ2-1,TRBV4-1,few,TRBD2,CASSQPTSGGASEQFF,TGCGCCAGCAGCCAACCTACTAGCGGGGGGGCCAGTGAGCAGTTCTTC
TRBJ1-6,TRBV4-1,many,NA,CASSRAGDNSPLHF,TGCGCCAGCAGCCGGGCAGGCGATAATTCACCCCTCCACTTT
TRBJ2-7,TRBV20-1,NA,TRBD1,CSARTGALEQYF,TGCAGTGCTAGGACAGGGGCACTCGAGCAGTACTTC
TRBJ2-7,TRBV7-2,NA,TRBD1,CASSRDRALYEQYF,TGTGCCAGCAGCAGGGACAGGGCCCTTTACGAGCAGTACTTC
TRBJ2-2,TRBV5-1,few,TRBD2,CASKRENTGELFF,TGCGCCAGCAAGCGGGAGAACACCGGGGAGCTGTTTTTT
TRBJ2-5,TRBV15,few,TRBD2,CATSIGLAGETQYF,TGTGCCACCAGTATTGGACTAGCGGGAGAGACCCAGTACTTC
TRBJ2-7,TRBV7-8,NA,TRBD2,CASSSLAGVFSYEQYF,TGTGCCAGCAGCTCATTAGCGGGGGTTTTTTCGTACGAGCAGTACTTC
TRBJ2-5,TRBV20-1,many,TRBD2,CSASGRAGETQYF,TGCAGTGCTAGCGGGAGGGCCGGAGAGACCCAGTACTTC
TRBJ1-2,TRBV9,NA,NA,CASSVTGSGNYGYTF,TGTGCCAGCAGCGTTACAGGGAGCGGAAATTATGGCTACACCTTC
TRBJ2-1,TRBV15,once,TRBD2,CATSSLAGRGVNNEQFF,TGTGCCACCAGCAGCTTGGCCGGGAGGGGCGTCAACAATGAGCAGTTCTTC
TRBJ1-4,TRBV11-2,NA,TRBD1,CASSSGQLNEKLFF,TGTGCCAGCAGCTCGGGACAGCTTAATGAAAAACTGTTTTTT
TRBJ1-2,TRBV19,many,NA,CASRSNRQAYGYTF,TGTGCCAGTAGGTCTAACAGGCAAGCCTATGGCTACACCTTC
TRBJ2-6,TRBV28,few,TRBD1,CASSLGQGRGSVAGANVLTF,TGTGCCAGCAGTTTAGGACAGGGAAGGGGATCGGTAGCTGGGGCCAACGTCCTGACTTTC
TRBJ2-1,TRBV6-5,NA,NA,CASSYGQLTYNEQFF,TGTGCCAGCAGTTACGGGCAGCTTACCTACAATGAGCAGTTCTTC
TRBJ2-5,TRBV25-1,many,NA,CASSELGGAGGKTQYF,TGTGCCAGCAGTGAATTGGGGGGGGCCGGGGGGAAGACCCAGTACTTC
TRBJ1-2,TRBV15,many,NA,CATSRDWGNSYGYTF,TGTGCCACCAGCAGAGATTGGGGTAATTCCTATGGCTACACCTTC